One sample yielded the 17 T cell receptor beta chains listed below, sequenced in a study of beta chain features in type 1 diabetes. General observations from the study: Significant though moderate, a shortening of TCRB CDR3s appeared in all four CD4+ subsets of Type 1 diabetes patients.

cDNA synthesis used the whole RNA isolate, giving expressed TCRB sequences. The method was immunoSEQ multiplex PCR; TCRdb's version includes in-frame clones alone and lacks a portion of them. The repertoire includes 250,000 to 350,000 clones, 15% of them detected once, and roughly 0.015% sits in the top ten. Their antigen targets remain unknown. Material: naive CD4+ T cells from blood. These receptors came from a man aged 18 to 30 with type 1 diabetes.

The rearrangement joins TRBV7-9 to TRBJ2-2; TRBD2 matches at 9 bases. V trimming: 4 bases; J trimming: 8 bases; junction bases outside the gene matches: 20. Germline V gives CDR1 SEHNR, CDR2 FQNEAQ (reference sequence). This CDR3 region has 19 residues. This CDR3 is CASSSPRSGRRMTPGELFF. The CDR3 bases are TGTGCCAGCAGCTCCCCTCGAAGCGGGAGGCGAATGACGCCTGGGGAGCTGTTTTTT.

The chain carries TRBV9 and TRBJ1-1; D is undetermined. The V and J ends lost 0 bases and 5 bases respectively, with 14 bases between them. This CDR3 comprises 15 residues. Germline assignment: CDR1 SGDLS and CDR2 YYNGEE. The CDR3, as DNA: TGTGCCAGCAGCGTAGAGGAGGGAGGATATACTGAAGCTTTCTTT. As protein: CASSVEEGGYTEAFF.

A few counts support this clone. The genes are TRBV2 and TRBJ2-7, with D possibly TRBD2 on 5 matching bases. CDR1 SNHLY and CDR2 FYNNEI come from the germline V gene. V lost 6 bases and J lost 2, with 20 bases in between. This CDR3 is built from 16 residues. Here the CDR3 DNA reads TGTGCCAGCAGGATGGACTGGAGACATGAAACCTACGAGCAGTACTTC. Protein product: CASRMDWRHETYEQYF.

This clone was counted between two and nine times. This chain uses TRBV29-1 with TRBJ2-3; D gene ambiguous. CDR1 and CDR2 (germline): SQVTM, ANQGSEA. V lost 4 bases and J 5 bases, leaving 10 bases between the germline ends. This CDR3 has 12 amino acids. The CDR3 sequence is CSVASEGDTQYF. CDR3 nucleotide sequence: TGCAGCGTTGCCAGCGAAGGAGATACGCAGTATTTT.

This clone was observed a few times. The chain carries TRBV5-6 and TRBJ2-1; D remains unclear. Looked up from germline, CDR1 is SGHDT and CDR2 is YYEEEE. The CDR3 sequence is 16 residues long. V was shortened by 0 bases and J by 7 bases, with 17 bases between the two germline ends. CDR3 residues: CASSLAGPPPYNEQFF. CDR3 coding DNA: TGTGCCAGCAGCTTGGCCGGTCCTCCCCCTTATAATGAGCAGTTCTTC.

The chain links TRBV25-1 to TRBJ2-6; no firm D call. Trimming cost V 8 bases and J 10 bases, with 12 bases left between them. CDR3 length: 12 residues. CDR1 and CDR2 from the germline V gene are MGHDK and SYGVNS. CDR3 bases: TGTGCCAGCGGCCCAACCCAAAACGTCCTGACTTTC. Its translation is CASGPTQNVLTF.

This chain connects TRBV4-1 to TRBJ2-1; 10 positions agree with TRBD2. This CDR3 region has 16 residues. Germline V gives CDR1 MGHRA, CDR2 YSYEKL. V was pared by 1 base and J by 10 bases, with 10 bases of the junction left unmatched. The CDR3: CASSQGLAGVPGEQFF. CDR3 bases: TGCGCCAGCAGCCAAGGGCTAGCGGGAGTTCCGGGAGAGCAGTTCTTC.

This clone has a handful of counts. The V and J genes are TRBV2 and TRBJ2-2; maybe TRBD2 (5 bases). Germline V gene data show CDR1 as SNHLY and CDR2 as FYNNEI. Trimming cost V 5 bases and J 5 bases, with 12 bases left between them. CDR3 length: 14 amino acids. The DNA of the CDR3 is TGTGCCAGCAGTCGGGCCACGGGGACCGGGGAGCTGTTTTTT. Translated: CASSRATGTGELFF.

The V call is TRBV5-4, the J call TRBJ2-3; 11 bases line up with TRBD2. The V and J ends lost 5 bases and 6 bases, in that order; junction bases with no gene match: 11. Per the germline V gene, CDR1 is SGHNT and CDR2 is YYREEE (reference sequence). This CDR3 has 16 amino acids. The CDR3 protein is CASRRSGGAESDTQYF. The CDR3 region has the DNA TGTGCCAGCAGGCGTAGCGGGGGGGCGGAATCTGATACGCAGTATTTT.

This clone has only a few counts. This chain uses TRBV5-4 with TRBJ2-7; D call uncertain. The CDR3 has 11 amino acids. CDR1 SGHNT and CDR2 YYREEE come from the germline V gene (reference sequence). The germline V and J ends were trimmed by 3 bases and 2 bases, with 3 bases remaining between them. CDR3 loop: CASSSTYEQYF. The CDR3 DNA sequence: TGTGCCAGCAGCTCTACCTACGAGCAGTACTTC.

This chain connects TRBV15 to TRBJ2-5, with D tentatively TRBD2 (5 bases). In germline, CDR1 is LNHNV, CDR2 YYDKDF (reference sequence). This CDR3 comprises 13 residues. Trimming pared 7 bases from V and 4 bases from J, leaving 13 bases between. DNA of the CDR3: TGTGCCACCATGGTGTCCGGAGGAGAGACCCAGTACTTC. Translation gives CATMVSGGETQYF.

The CDR3 loop is CATRPLDRASYEQYF. In DNA, the CDR3 is TGTGCCACCCGTCCCCTGGACAGGGCCTCCTACGAGCAGTACTTC. This chain uses TRBV10-3 with TRBJ2-7; 8 bases map to TRBD1. The V gene's germline CDR1 is ENHRY and CDR2 SYGVKD. J gave up 0 bases and V 10 bases, and 11 bases lay outside the gene matches. The CDR3 loop spans 15 amino acids.

This clone showed up just a few times. At one end, the junction sequence differs from germline, possibly due to a read error. This chain links TRBV5-4 with TRBJ1-6; TRBD1 matches 7 bases. CDR3 length: 15 residues. Germline V gives CDR1 SGHNT, CDR2 YYREEE (reference sequence). The CDR3 reads CASSAKQGNNSPLHF. The CDR3 DNA reads TGCGCCAGCAGCGCTAAACAGGGGAACAATTCACCCCTCCACTTT.

The V and J genes are TRBV5-1 and TRBJ2-7; the D gene is possibly TRBD1 (6 bases). The CDR3 spans 14 residues. Trimming removed 2 bases from V and 4 bases from J, with 13 bases in between. Germline CDR1 reads SGHRS; CDR2 reads YFSETQ. This CDR3 is CASSFAGEAYEQYF. CDR3 bases: TGCGCCAGCAGCTTCGCAGGGGAAGCATACGAGCAGTACTTC.

This chain connects TRBV7-9 to TRBJ2-7, with D maybe TRBD1 (6 bases). The CDR3 runs to 15 residues. V shed 5 bases and J shed 5 bases, with 19 bases lying between them. CDR1 is SEHNR, CDR2 FQNEAQ, per germline (reference sequence). CDR3 bases: TGTGCCAGCAGCCCGGTCCGGACAGACGCGCACGAGCAGTACTTC. This encodes CASSPVRTDAHEQYF.

The gene calls are TRBV15 and TRBJ1-4; D possibly corresponds to TRBD1 (5 bases). V was pared by 0 bases and J by 7 bases, with 12 bases between. Germline CDR1 LNHNV, CDR2 YYDKDF (reference sequence). The CDR3 runs to 15 residues. The CDR3 is CATSRDFGRAEKLFF. The DNA of the CDR3 is TGTGCCACCAGCAGAGATTTCGGCAGGGCTGAAAAACTGTTTTTT. Full variable domain (outside the CDR3, taken from reference TRBV15 and TRBJ1-4): DAMVIQNPRYQVTQFGKPVTLSCSQTLNHNVMYWYQQKSSQAPKLLFHYYDKDFNNEADTPDNFQSRRPNTSFCFLDIRSPGLGDTAMYLCATSRDFGRAEKLFFGSGTQLSVL.

This sequence joins TRBV30 and TRBJ2-7, with 7 bases that match TRBD1. Germline assignment: CDR1 GTSNPN and CDR2 SVGIG (reference sequence). J lost 5 bases, V lost 2 bases, and 3 bases had no gene match. The CDR3 is 12 amino acids. The CDR3 bases are TGTGCCTGGAGTCTTACAGGGGACGAGCAGTACTTC. Protein product: CAWSLTGDEQYF.